This is a list of T cell receptor beta chains from one sample in a study of memory CD4+ T cells and cytomegalovirus serostatus. The assay was immunoSEQ multiplex PCR, and TCRdb's table has in-frame clones only and misses some. This table has some 67,000 clones, roughly 76% appearing once. The sequenced sample consisted of memory CD4+ T cells from blood. The origin of the receptors is an adult in good health and CMV-seropositive. CDR3s include the opening cysteine and the closing phenylalanine or tryptophan. D genes are given only for firm matches. Rows may omit the clone size; those that give it use once, few, many or a size class.

.,TRBJ2-7,.,TRBV7-8,TGTGCCAGCAGCCTAACCCTCTCCGAGCAGTACTTC,CASSLTLSEQYF
.,TRBJ1-5,TRBD1,TRBV30,TGTGCCTGGAGTGTACATGGGACAGGCCATCAGCCCCAGCATTTT,CAWSVHGTGHQPQHF
few,TRBJ2-3,.,TRBV5-4,TGTGCCAGCAGCCCCCGACCGCTCACAGATACGCAGTATTTT,CASSPRPLTDTQYF
.,TRBJ2-7,.,TRBV6-6,TGTGCCAGCAGTTACAGGCAGGAGAGCTCCTACGAGCAGTACTTC,CASSYRQESSYEQYF
once,TRBJ1-5,TRBD1,TRBV30,TGTGCCATGCGTGGGGACAGGGGCCTGCAGCCCCAGCATTTT,CAMRGDRGLQPQHF
few,TRBJ1-5,TRBD1,TRBV19,TGTGCCAGTAGTAGATATGGGACAGGGGGTAGCAATCAGCCCCAGCATTTT,CASSRYGTGGSNQPQHF
.,TRBJ2-3,.,TRBV11-1,TGTGCCAGCAGCTTAGCCTTCCGGGACTCCGTGGATACGCAGTATTTT,CASSLAFRDSVDTQYF
.,TRBJ1-3,.,TRBV7-9,TGTGCCAGCAGTACAGGGCAAGGAAACACCATATATTTT,CASSTGQGNTIYF
.,TRBJ2-7,.,TRBV11-2,TGTGCCAGCAGCTTAGGGAAGGGTTACGAGCAGTACTTC,CASSLGKGYEQYF
.,TRBJ2-4,TRBD2,TRBV28,TGTGCCAGCAGTTTACGACGCCTTGGGACTAGGGAATTCAAAAACATTCAGTACTTC,CASSLRRLGTREFKNIQYF
once,TRBJ1-1,.,TRBV7-2,TGTGCCAGCAGCTTATTGGGGTTAGGGACTGAAGCTTTCTTT,CASSLLGLGTEAFF
.,TRBJ2-7,.,TRBV21-1,TGTGCCAGCAGCTACCTTGGGACTAACTGCTACGAGCAGTACTTC,CASSYLGTNCYEQYF
.,TRBJ2-7,.,TRBV7-2,TGTGCCAGCAGCTTAATATATTCGGACCCAAAGCAGTACTTC,CASSLIYSDPKQYF
.,TRBJ2-1,.,TRBV7-2,TGTGCCAGCAGCCAAGTTCGGCTAACGGTAGGTGAGCAGTTCTTC,CASSQVRLTVGEQFF
.,TRBJ2-6,TRBD1,TRBV11-2,TGTGCCAGCAGCCCCGAACAGGGGGCGCGAGGGGCCAACGTCCTGACTTTC,CASSPEQGARGANVLTF
.,TRBJ2-7,.,TRBV6-5,TGTGCCAGCAGTTACTCACAAACCTACGAGCAGTACTTC,CASSYSQTYEQYF
.,TRBJ2-4,TRBD2,TRBV6-5,TGTGCCAGCAGTTACTCGACTAGCGGACAAAACATTCAGTACTTC,CASSYSTSGQNIQYF
.,TRBJ1-5,TRBD1,TRBV4-2,TGTGCCAGCAGCTCCCGGGACAGGCTAGTTCAGCCCCAGCATTTT,CASSSRDRLVQPQHF
.,TRBJ2-7,TRBD1,TRBV6-5,TGTGCCAGCAGTAGAGGACAGGGGCACGAGCAGTACTTC,CASSRGQGHEQYF
.,TRBJ2-7,TRBD1,TRBV6-6,TGTGCCAGCAGTAACAGGGGGCCCTCCTACGAGCAGTACTTC,CASSNRGPSYEQYF
.,TRBJ1-5,.,TRBV5-1,TGCGCCAGCAGCCCGGGGGCAGGGGATCAGCCCCAGCATTTT,CASSPGAGDQPQHF
.,TRBJ2-3,TRBD2,TRBV4-2,TGTGCCAGCAGCCAACTAGCGGGATTGTTCACAGATACGCAGTATTTT,CASSQLAGLFTDTQYF
.,TRBJ2-7,TRBD2,TRBV11-2,TGTGCCAGCAGCTTAGTAGCGCTAGCGGCCCACTACGAGCAGTACTTC,CASSLVALAAHYEQYF
.,TRBJ2-1,.,TRBV2,TGTGCCAGCAGGGTCACAGACAATGAGCAGTTCTTC,CASRVTDNEQFF
.,TRBJ2-2,.,TRBV11-1,TGTGCCAGCACCACAGGGAGGGGGCCCACCGGGGAGCTGTTTTTT,CASTTGRGPTGELFF
.,TRBJ1-3,.,TRBV29-1,TGCAGCACGCGCGAAGTGGACACCATATATTTT,CSTREVDTIYF
.,TRBJ2-2,.,TRBV18,TGTGCCAGCTCTCTGGGGATCTCGAACACCGGGGAGCTGTTTTTT,CASSLGISNTGELFF
.,TRBJ2-7,.,TRBV6-1,TGTGCCACCACCTCAGGGTTTAGGGACTACGAGCAGTACTTC,CATTSGFRDYEQYF
.,TRBJ1-5,TRBD1,TRBV30,TGTGCCTGGAGTGCCACAGGGGTAAGCAATCAGCCCCAGCATTTT,CAWSATGVSNQPQHF
.,TRBJ1-5,.,TRBV14,TGTGCCAGCAGCCAAGAGTCCAGGGGAGGTAGCAATCAGCCCCAGCATTTT,CASSQESRGGSNQPQHF
few,TRBJ1-2,.,TRBV2,TGTGCCAGCACCTCGGACCGAGTTGGCTACACCTTC,CASTSDRVGYTF